These 25 T cell receptor beta chains originate from one sample sequenced in a study of monozygotic twins with inflammatory bowel disease. TCRdb re-called the 5' RACE reads, yielding one record per CDR3 amino acid sequence without DNA. The listing contains 300,000 to 400,000 distinct CDR3 sequences. Sequencing was carried out using blood. These receptors were collected from a human donor with ulcerative colitis or Crohn's disease, or a healthy co-twin of an affected twin (not recorded which).

This chain connects TRBV20-1 to TRBJ2-3; as DNA is missing, the TRBD2 call by TCRdb cannot be tested. The germline CDR1 and CDR2 sequences are DFQATT and SNEGSKA (reference sequence). The length of the CDR3 is 16 residues. The CDR3: CSADLGTSGTADTQYF.

This chain connects TRBV7-2 to TRBJ1-1. The germline gives CDR1 SGHTA, CDR2 FQGNSA. The CDR3 is 13 amino acids. The CDR3 sequence is CASSLELRSEAFF. The full variable domain, its missing parts supplied by reference TRBV7-2 and TRBJ1-1, is GAGVSQSPSNKVTEKGKDVELRCDPISGHTALYWYRQSLGQGLEFLIYFQGNSAPDKSGLPSDRFSAERTGGSVSTLTIQRTQQEDSAVYLCASSLELRSEAFFGQGTRLTVV.

This chain links TRBV7-9 with TRBJ2-1; TCRdb reports TRBD1, a call that lacks DNA to check it against. This CDR3 spans 15 amino acids. The germline gives CDR1 SEHNR, CDR2 FQNEAQ (reference sequence). CDR3 residues: CASSLDRGVYNEQFF.

The chain recombines TRBV20-1 with TRBJ1-5; as DNA is missing, the TRBD1 call by TCRdb cannot be tested. The CDR3 is 19 residues long. Looked up from germline, CDR1 is DFQATT and CDR2 is SNEGSKA (reference sequence). The CDR3 reads CSARDGAQVRINSNQPQHF.

V is TRBV11-2 and J is TRBJ2-3; the D call of TRBD2 rests on TCRdb alone, since no DNA is present to check it. Germline-derived CDR1 and CDR2 are SGHAT and FQNNGV. This CDR3 has 21 residues. The CDR3 reads CASSLYLSGVAGASSTDTQYF.

The chain uses TRBV5-1 and TRBJ2-3; as DNA is missing, the TRBD1 call by TCRdb cannot be tested. The CDR3 length is 14 residues. In germline, CDR1 is SGHRS, CDR2 YFSETQ. The CDR3 loop is CASRSGLAADTQYF.

J is TRBJ2-2 and V is TRBV20-1; the TCRdb D gene call, TRBD2, has no DNA to confirm it. In germline, CDR1 is DFQATT, CDR2 SNEGSKA (reference sequence). The CDR3 spans 15 residues. This CDR3 is CSARDSGKNTGELFF.

The chain carries TRBV5-4 and TRBJ2-2; lacking DNA, the TRBD2 call made by TCRdb goes unchecked. The CDR3 spans 14 residues. The germline V gene encodes CDR1 SGHNT and CDR2 YYREEE (reference sequence). This CDR3 is CASRKAGNTGELFF.

This chain links TRBV4-1 with TRBJ2-7; TCRdb calls TRBD2, which cannot be checked without DNA. Germline V gene data show CDR1 as MGHRA and CDR2 as YSYEKL. This CDR3 has 15 residues. CDR3 sequence reads: CASRPGTLSSYEQYF.

The chain employs TRBV6-5 and TRBJ1-4. The CDR3 contains 13 residues. CDR1 and CDR2 (germline): MNHEY, SVGAGI. CDR3 sequence: CASKYRTNEKLFF.

This chain joins TRBV7-2 and TRBJ2-1; TCRdb outputs TRBD2, but without DNA this stays unchecked. The CDR3 runs to 14 residues. CDR1 is SGHTA and CDR2 is FQGNSA in the germline V gene. CDR3 in amino acids: CASSSGTYSNEQFF.

J is TRBJ2-1 and V is TRBV12-3 or TRBV12-4. The CDR3 sequence is 15 residues long. CDR3 amino acids: CASSLAGGSLNEQFF.

The chain carries TRBV30 and TRBJ1-1. CDR3 size: 12 residues. The germline gives CDR1 GTSNPN, CDR2 SVGIG (reference sequence). CDR3 region: CAWSGTRTEAFF.

The V gene is TRBV5-5, the J gene TRBJ2-5; TCRdb indicates TRBD2, and absent DNA this call remains unverified. Per germline, CDR1 SGHKS and CDR2 YYEKEE (reference sequence). The CDR3 is made up of 16 amino acids. The CDR3 spells CASSLGAVAHQETQYF. Variable domain in full (rest from reference TRBV5-5 and TRBJ2-5): DAGVTQSPTHLIKTRGQQVTLRCSPISGHKSVSWYQQVLGQGPQFIFQYYEKEERGRGNFPDRFSARQFPNYSSELNVNALLLGDSALYLCASSLGAVAHQETQYFGPGTRLLVL.

This chain links TRBV5-1 with TRBJ2-5; TCRdb's D call, TRBD1, is unchecked because there is no DNA. In germline, CDR1 is SGHRS, CDR2 YFSETQ. This CDR3 has 15 amino acids. CDR3 residues: CASSLRQVEQETQYF.

This chain uses TRBV19 with TRBJ2-1; TCRdb returns TRBD2, unconfirmable since there is no DNA. Per the germline V gene, CDR1 is LNHDA and CDR2 is SQIVND (reference sequence). The CDR3 extends over 15 amino acids. CDR3 residues: CASRNLAGGSDEQFF.

The chain uses TRBV19 and TRBJ1-2; TCRdb names TRBD1, which stays unverified in the absence of DNA. In germline, CDR1 is LNHDA, CDR2 SQIVND (reference sequence). The CDR3 spans 16 residues. CDR3: CASTPPGDRGQIGYTF. Using reference TRBV19 and TRBJ1-2 for the parts outside the CDR3, the full variable domain is DGGITQSPKYLFRKEGQNVTLSCEQNLNHDAMYWYRQDPGQGLRLIYYSQIVNDFQKGDIAEGYSVSREKKESFPLTVTSAQKNPTAFYLCASTPPGDRGQIGYTFGSGTRLTVV.

The chain uses TRBV7-9 and TRBJ1-6. CDR3 length: 13 amino acids. The germline CDR1 and CDR2 sequences are SEHNR and FQNEAQ (reference sequence). The CDR3 protein is CASSFDGNSPLHF.

The chain carries TRBV5-5 and TRBJ2-6. CDR1 is SGHKS, CDR2 YYEKEE, per germline (reference sequence). The CDR3 has 15 amino acids. CDR3 sequence reads: CASSLAWAGANVLTF.

The chain couples TRBV7-2 to TRBJ2-1. CDR1 is SGHTA and CDR2 is FQGNSA in the germline V gene. The CDR3 sequence is 13 residues long. CDR3 sequence reads: CASSLGYQNEQFF.

The chain recombines TRBV4-1 with TRBJ2-1; TCRdb gives TRBD2 as the D gene, but with no DNA this cannot be confirmed. The CDR3 loop spans 14 amino acids. CDR1 and CDR2 from the germline V gene are MGHRA and YSYEKL. The CDR3 region is CASSQKLARNEQFF.

The V gene is TRBV27, the J gene TRBJ1-1; TCRdb indicates TRBD1, and absent DNA this call remains unverified. The CDR3 runs to 14 residues. CDR1 is MNHEY, CDR2 SMNVEV, per germline (reference sequence). The chain's CDR3 is CASSARTGNTEAFF.

CDR3 protein: CAWDFGSGNTIYF. This chain links TRBV30 with TRBJ1-3. Per germline, CDR1 GTSNPN and CDR2 SVGIG (reference sequence). CDR3 length: 13 amino acids.

The chain joins TRBV5-4 to TRBJ1-2; TCRdb outputs TRBD1, but without DNA this stays unchecked. The CDR3 sequence is 15 residues long. Germline V gene data show CDR1 as SGHNT and CDR2 as YYREEE (reference sequence). CDR3 sequence reads: CASSLAISGVYGYTF.

The genes are TRBV5-1 and TRBJ2-5. The CDR3 consists of 14 residues. Germline assignment: CDR1 SGHRS and CDR2 YFSETQ. CDR3 protein: CASSLPSYQETQYF.